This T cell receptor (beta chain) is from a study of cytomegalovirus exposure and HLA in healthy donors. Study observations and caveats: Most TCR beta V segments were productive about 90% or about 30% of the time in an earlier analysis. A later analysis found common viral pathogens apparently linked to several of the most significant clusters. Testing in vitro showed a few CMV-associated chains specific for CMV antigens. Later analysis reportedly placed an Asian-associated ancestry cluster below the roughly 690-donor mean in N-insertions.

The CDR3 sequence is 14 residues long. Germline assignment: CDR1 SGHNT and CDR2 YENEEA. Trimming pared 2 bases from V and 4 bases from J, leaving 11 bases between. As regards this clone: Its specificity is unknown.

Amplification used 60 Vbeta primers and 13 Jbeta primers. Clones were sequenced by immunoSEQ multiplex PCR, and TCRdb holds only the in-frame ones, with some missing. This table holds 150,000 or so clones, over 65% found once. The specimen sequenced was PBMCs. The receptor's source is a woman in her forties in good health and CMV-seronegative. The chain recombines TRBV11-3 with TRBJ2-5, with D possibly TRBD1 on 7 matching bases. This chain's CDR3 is CASSLRQGGETQYF. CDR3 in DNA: TGTGCCAGCAGCTTACGACAGGGAGGAGAGACCCAGTACTTC.